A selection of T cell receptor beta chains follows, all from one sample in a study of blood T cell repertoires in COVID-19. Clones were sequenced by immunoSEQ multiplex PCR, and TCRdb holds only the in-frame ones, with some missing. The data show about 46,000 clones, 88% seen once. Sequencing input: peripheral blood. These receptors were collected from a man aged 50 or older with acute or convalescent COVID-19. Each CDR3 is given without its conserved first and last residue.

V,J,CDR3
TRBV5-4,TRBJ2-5,ASSFGGTQETQY
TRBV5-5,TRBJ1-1,ASSSTGDLTEAF
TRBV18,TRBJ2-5,ASSPLQDQETQY
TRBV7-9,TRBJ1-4,ASSPWDSTTNEKLF
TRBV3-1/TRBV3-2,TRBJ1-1,ASSQVNPRGGWTEAF
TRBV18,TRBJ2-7,ASSPDTEQY
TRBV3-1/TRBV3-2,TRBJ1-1,ASSQVWRGDTEAF
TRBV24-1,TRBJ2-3,ATSDPRQGVTDTQY
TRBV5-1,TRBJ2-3,ASSGTAGTSVVTQY
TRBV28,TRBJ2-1,ASSSRLAWRF
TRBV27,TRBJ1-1,ASSYPGGGTEAF
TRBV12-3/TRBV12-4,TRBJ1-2,ASSFQGGYGYT
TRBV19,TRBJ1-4,ASSIQGQGHEKLF
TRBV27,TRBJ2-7,ASSPHSSYEQY
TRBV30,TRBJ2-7,AWSQGAYEQY
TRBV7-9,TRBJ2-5,ASRGGASQY
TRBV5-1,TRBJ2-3,ASSPMGGGDTQY
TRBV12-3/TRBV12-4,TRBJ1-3,ASSYTSGNTIY
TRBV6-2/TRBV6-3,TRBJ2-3,ASSYLFGAADTQY
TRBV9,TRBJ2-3,ASSALTDTQY
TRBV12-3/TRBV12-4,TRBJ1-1,ASSSGTGTEAF
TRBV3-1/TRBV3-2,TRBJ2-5,ASSPTSIPETQY
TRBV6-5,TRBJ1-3,ASQRQGPGNTIY
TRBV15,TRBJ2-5,ATSRDGGGASSVGRTQY
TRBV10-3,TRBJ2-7,AISDGTGGVYEQY
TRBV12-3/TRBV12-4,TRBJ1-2,ASSFGWFGYT
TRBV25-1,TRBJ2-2,ASSESVAGSVGELF
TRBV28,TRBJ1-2,ASSGTLYGYT
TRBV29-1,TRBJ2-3,SIGQGPGTQY
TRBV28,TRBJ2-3,ASSSVLNGLAGGPFDTDTQY
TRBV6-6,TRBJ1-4,ASSYGQATNEKLF
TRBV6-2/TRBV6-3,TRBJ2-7,ASSLQGGGYEQY
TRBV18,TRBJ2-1,ASSPDLAASYNEQF
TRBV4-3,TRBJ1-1,ASSQDRGNEAF
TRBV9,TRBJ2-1,ASSPPGGYNEQF
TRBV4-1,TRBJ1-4,ASSQDYPGGREKLF
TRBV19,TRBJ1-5,ASSIKISPNQPQH
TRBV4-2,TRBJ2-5,ASSQEGVQETQY
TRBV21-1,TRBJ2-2,ASSDTSGANTGELF
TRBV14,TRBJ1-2,ASSQEERTGYGYT
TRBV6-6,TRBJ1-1,ASSYSPGQGRSEAF
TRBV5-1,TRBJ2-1,ASSFAEREGPGAEQF
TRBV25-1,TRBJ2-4,ASSRGSPENIQY
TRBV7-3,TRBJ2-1,ASSLPGTGRNEQF
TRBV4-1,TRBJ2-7,ASSNQAGGSSYEQY
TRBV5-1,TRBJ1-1,ASSTGHEAF